A single sample gave rise to the 22 T cell receptor beta chains below, sequenced in a study of identical twins. TCRdb reprocessed the 5' RACE reads with MiXCR, giving one entry per CDR3 protein. The sample lists 15,000 to 20,000 distinct CDR3 sequences; just under 70% were seen once. Sequenced input: memory (CD45RO+) T cells sorted from blood. These TCRs come from a woman between 18 and 30 years old in good health. This table probably holds off-target reads from a library built for another chain.

The count of this clonotype is one. The chain joins TRBV23-1 to TRBJ2-2; 8 bases map to TRBD1. TRBV23-1 is recorded as an ORF, its role being uncertain. The CDR3 consists of 15 residues. Unmatched junction bases numbered 4, after V lost 3 bases and J lost 4 bases. The CDR3 DNA reads TGCGCCAGCAGTCAGGACAGGGCCTTCACCGGGGAGCTGTTTTTT. This codes for CASSQDRAFTGELFF.

This rearrangement joins TRBV29-1 to TRBJ2-4; possible D gene TRBD1, 5 bases. Germline values: CDR1 SQVTM, CDR2 ANQGSEA. The CDR3 totals 11 residues. V lost 6 bases and J 9 bases, leaving 12 bases between the germline ends. CDR3 protein: CSVRTQIIQYF. The CDR3 DNA follows: TGCAGCGTCCGGACACAGATCATTCAGTACTTC. Together with reference TRBV29-1 and TRBJ2-4, the CDR3 gives the full variable domain: SAVISQKPSRDICQRGTSLTIQCQVDSQVTMMFWYRQQPGQSLTLIATANQGSEATYESGFVIDKFPISRPNLTFSTLTVSNMSPEDSSIYLCSVRTQIIQYFGAGTRLSVL.

V usage is TRBV11-3 and J usage is TRBJ2-3; 12 positions agree with TRBD2. Germline values: CDR1 SGHNT, CDR2 YENEEA. The CDR3 spans 14 residues. Losses at the gene ends were 4 bases for V and 9 bases for J; bases not matched to a gene: 5. CDR3 bases: TGTGCCAGCAGCTCGCTAGCGGGAGGGAGCACGCAGTATTTT. It encodes CASSSLAGGSTQYF.

CDR3 amino acids: CASSLVAGVINEQYF. CDR3 nucleotides: TGCGCCAGCAGCTTGGTAGCAGGCGTAATCAACGAGCAGTACTTC. The V gene is TRBV5-1, the J gene TRBJ2-7; D is undetermined. The CDR3 is made up of 15 amino acids. Germline CDR1 is SGHRS and CDR2 is YFSETQ. V dropped 0 bases and J dropped 5 bases, with 15 bases sitting between them. The full variable domain, completed using reference TRBV5-1 and TRBJ2-7, is KAGVTQTPRYLIKTRGQQVTLSCSPISGHRSVSWYQQTPGQGLQFLFEYFSETQRNKGNFPGRFSGRQFSNSRSEMNVSTLELGDSALYLCASSLVAGVINEQYFGPGTRLTVT.

In its sample, this clonotype is medium-sized. The V gene is TRBV6-2 or TRBV6-3, the J gene TRBJ2-1; 14 bases map to TRBD2. Germline V CDR1 and CDR2: MNHEY, SVGEGT. The CDR3 loop spans 17 amino acids. With 0 bases clipped from V and 3 bases from J, the junction kept 1 base outside the gene matches. Written as DNA, the CDR3 is TGTGCCAGCAGTTACTCGGGACTAGCGGGAGTCTACAATGAGCAGTTCTTC. It encodes CASSYSGLAGVYNEQFF.

The chain combines TRBV7-2 with TRBJ2-7, with 9 nucleotides matching TRBD1. The CDR3 consists of 13 residues. Germline V lookup: CDR1 SGHTA, CDR2 FQGNSA. With 3 bases clipped from V and 7 bases from J, the junction kept 4 bases outside the gene matches. CDR3 region: CASSFAGQGEQYF. Here the CDR3 DNA reads TGTGCCAGCAGCTTCGCGGGACAGGGAGAGCAGTACTTC.

The chain has TRBV30 and TRBJ2-7; the match to TRBD1 covers 9 bases. V shed 5 bases and J 1 base; nucleotides not matched to a gene: 3. Germline lookup yields CDR1 GTSNPN and CDR2 SVGIG (reference sequence). The CDR3 consists of 13 residues. The CDR3, as DNA: TGTGCCTGGGACGGGACAGGGTCCTACGAGCAGTACTTC. This gives the protein CAWDGTGSYEQYF.

The rearrangement uses TRBV6-2 or TRBV6-3 and TRBJ2-7, with 9 positions matching TRBD1. The junction had 3 bases not matched to a gene; V was cut back by 4 bases and J by 2 bases. The CDR3 loop spans 14 amino acids. CDR1 and CDR2 from the germline V gene are MNHEY and SVGEGT. This CDR3 reads CASSWDRDTYEQYF. The CDR3 DNA reads as TGTGCCAGCAGTTGGGACAGGGACACCTACGAGCAGTACTTC.

The V call is TRBV19, the J call TRBJ2-1, with D perhaps matching TRBD2 (5 bases). Germline assignment: CDR1 LNHDA and CDR2 SQIVND (reference sequence). The CDR3 covers 15 residues. V was trimmed by 7 bases and J by 7 bases, leaving 20 bases between them. The CDR3 DNA reads as TGTGCCAGTACCCCCGGACTCGCCGGGCGAAATGAGCAGTTCTTC. This encodes CASTPGLAGRNEQFF.

This rearrangement joins TRBV6-5 to TRBJ2-1; 7 bases are a match to TRBD1. The CDR3 length is 15 residues. Looked up from germline, CDR1 is MNHEY and CDR2 is SVGAGI. The junction had 3 bases not matched to a gene; V was cut back by 4 bases and J by 0 bases. The DNA for the CDR3 is TGTGCCAGCAGTTTACAGGGGAGCTCCTACAATGAGCAGTTCTTC. This codes for CASSLQGSSYNEQFF.

The CDR3 coding sequence is TGTGCCAGCAGCCGGACTAGCGACACAGATACGCAGTATTTT. Residues: CASSRTSDTDTQYF. This sequence joins TRBV7-9 and TRBJ2-3, with 9 nucleotides matching TRBD2. The CDR3 consists of 14 residues. Per the germline V gene, CDR1 is SEHNR and CDR2 is FQNEAQ (reference sequence). The V gene end was trimmed by 5 bases and the J gene end by 2 bases; junction bases not matched to a gene: 2.

The chain carries TRBV18 and TRBJ2-1; D might be TRBD2 (5 bases). The CDR3 loop spans 14 amino acids. Germline assignment: CDR1 KGHSH and CDR2 LQKENI. Trimming removed 2 bases at V and 9 bases at J, with 14 bases between. The CDR3 DNA follows: TGTGCCAGCTCACCAGGGCTAGCCGAAGGTGAGCAGTTCTTC. It is translated as CASSPGLAEGEQFF.

This rearrangement joins TRBV20-1 to TRBJ2-3; 8 bases line up with TRBD1. CDR1 is DFQATT and CDR2 is SNEGSKA in the germline V gene (reference sequence). The CDR3 spans 13 residues. With V trimmed by 8 bases and J by 5 bases, 9 bases remained unmatched. The CDR3 DNA reads as TGCAGTCCGAAGACAGGGGACCGAGATACGCAGTATTTT. This encodes CSPKTGDRDTQYF.

The V and J genes are TRBV19 and TRBJ2-2, with D tentatively TRBD2 (5 bases). The V gene's germline CDR1 is LNHDA and CDR2 SQIVND (reference sequence). The CDR3 spans 14 residues. V lost 1 base, J lost 7 bases, and 10 bases lay in between. CDR3 sequence: CASSIGPGNGELFF. The CDR3 DNA sequence: TGTGCCAGTAGTATAGGTCCGGGGAACGGGGAGCTGTTTTTT.

This chain joins TRBV4-3 and TRBJ1-4; D gene unclear. Germline V gene sequence: CDR1 LGHNA, CDR2 YSLEER. The CDR3 is made up of 13 amino acids. With 0 bases removed from V and 4 bases from J, the gap between germline ends came to 3 bases. CDR3 loop: CASSQDLNEKLFF. Here the CDR3 DNA reads TGCGCCAGCAGCCAAGATCTTAATGAAAAACTGTTTTTT.

The genes are TRBV7-8 and TRBJ2-5; tentatively, D is TRBD1 (6 bases). Germline V lookup: CDR1 SGHVS, CDR2 FQNEAQ. The CDR3 is 13 residues long. V lost 6 bases to trimming and J lost 5 bases, with 13 bases between them. The chain's CDR3 is CASRQSRGETQYF. The CDR3 DNA reads as TGTGCCAGCAGGCAGTCTAGGGGGGAGACCCAGTACTTC.

The chain has TRBV2 and TRBJ2-7, with no clear D. The CDR3 sequence is 10 residues long. V lost 3 bases to trimming and J lost 3 bases, with 0 bases between them. Looked up from germline, CDR1 is SNHLY and CDR2 is FYNNEI. In nucleotides, the CDR3 is TGTGCCAGCAGTGACTACGAGCAGTACTTC. Amino acids: CASSDYEQYF. Together with reference TRBV2 and TRBJ2-7, the CDR3 gives the full variable domain: EPEVTQTPSHQVTQMGQEVILRCVPISNHLYFYWYRQILGQKVEFLVSFYNNEISEKSEIFDDQFSVERPDGSNFTLKIRSTKLEDSAMYFCASSDYEQYFGPGTRLTVT.

The rearrangement links TRBV5-1 to TRBJ2-6; 7 bases map to TRBD2. There are 16 residues in the CDR3. Germline CDR1 and CDR2: SGHRS and YFSETQ. Germline trimming cut 3 bases from V and 2 bases from J; bases unmatched to any gene: 5. The CDR3 here is CASSWGGSAGANVLTF. The CDR3 DNA reads as TGCGCCAGCAGCTGGGGAGGGTCGGCTGGGGCCAACGTCCTGACTTTC.

This rearrangement joins TRBV9 to TRBJ2-1, with D tentatively TRBD1 or TRBD2 (5 bases each). V lost 3 bases and J 8 bases, leaving 15 bases between the germline ends. The length of the CDR3 is 14 residues. Germline lookup yields CDR1 SGDLS and CDR2 YYNGEE. The CDR3: CASSGLPRGDEQFF. The CDR3, as DNA: TGTGCCAGCAGCGGACTCCCGAGGGGCGATGAGCAGTTCTTC.

This clonotype came up once. The chain links TRBV7-2 to TRBJ1-1; D gene uncertain. CDR1 is SGHTA, CDR2 FQGNSA, per germline. V dropped 0 bases and J dropped 7 bases, with 0 bases sitting between them. The CDR3 is 10 amino acids. CDR3 coding DNA: TGTGCCAGCAGCTTAGCTGAAGCTTTCTTT. Protein product: CASSLAEAFF.

The chain joins TRBV27 to TRBJ2-3, with D uncertain. V lost 6 bases and J lost 2, with 15 bases in between. The germline V gene encodes CDR1 MNHEY and CDR2 SMNVEV (reference sequence). The CDR3 is made up of 15 amino acids. The CDR3 nucleotides read TGTGCCAGCAGCTACGGCCGAGTCCCCACAGATACGCAGTATTTT. Encoded protein: CASSYGRVPTDTQYF.

V and J are TRBV5-1 and TRBJ1-1; D unresolved. CDR3 size: 15 residues. Trimming took 0 bases from V and 1 from J, leaving 10 bases between them. Germline V gene data show CDR1 as SGHRS and CDR2 as YFSETQ. The DNA of the CDR3 is TGCGCCAGCAGCTTGGGGCGTAGGGCGAACACTGAAGCTTTCTTT. It specifies CASSLGRRANTEAFF.